Listed here are 26 T cell receptor beta chains from one sample, sequenced in a study of blood T cell repertoires in COVID-19. Some clones are missing from TCRdb's copy, which holds only in-frame ones; the method was immunoSEQ multiplex PCR. The repertoire holds 40,000 to 55,000 clones, with 75% to 85% as singletons. Sequencing used peripheral blood. Every receptor here comes from a human donor with acute or convalescent COVID-19. The donor label of this sample is uncertain.

The chain links TRBV7-8 to TRBJ2-7, with 9 bases lining up with TRBD2. The germline gives CDR1 SGHVS, CDR2 FQNEAQ. The CDR3 contains 13 residues. Losses at the gene ends were 1 base for V and 10 bases for J; bases not matched to a gene: 5. The CDR3 loop is CASSLGASGTQYF. The CDR3 DNA reads TGTGCCAGCAGCTTAGGGGCTAGCGGGACACAGTACTTC.

The CDR3 region has the DNA TGTGCCAGCACCAGTGGGGGGAACTTAAACACCGGGGAGCTGTTTTTT. Amino acid sequence: CASTSGGNLNTGELFF. The chain employs TRBV5-4 and TRBJ2-2; TRBD2 is a possible D gene (6 bases). V gave up 6 bases and J gave up 2 bases, with 17 bases separating them. Germline-derived CDR1 and CDR2 are SGHNT and YYREEE (reference sequence). The CDR3 loop spans 16 amino acids.

This rearrangement joins TRBV12-3 or TRBV12-4 to TRBJ1-2; unclear D gene. CDR3 size: 13 residues. Between the trimmed V and J ends, which lost 6 bases and 4 bases, there was a span of 12 bases. CDR3 DNA: TGTGCCAGCAGACGAACAGTGGGCTATGGCTACACCTTC. Amino acid sequence: CASRRTVGYGYTF.

The J gene is TRBJ2-1, the V gene TRBV3-1 (or the pseudogene TRBV3-2), with no clear D. CDR1 and CDR2 (germline): LGHDT, YNNKEL (reference sequence). The V end was cut by 4 bases, the J end by 6 bases, with 7 bases between. This CDR3 is built from 12 residues. The CDR3, as DNA: TGTGCCAGCAGCCGTACGAGCAATGAGCAGTTCTTC. Its translation is CASSRTSNEQFF.

The genes are TRBV2 and TRBJ2-7, with 9 nucleotides matching TRBD2. Germline V gives CDR1 SNHLY, CDR2 FYNNEI. The length of the CDR3 is 16 residues. J lost 4 bases, V lost 6 bases, and 13 bases had no gene match. The CDR3 region is CASSGGVGSGGYEQYF. The CDR3 region has the DNA TGTGCCAGCAGCGGGGGCGTTGGTAGCGGGGGATACGAGCAGTACTTC.

In the case of this clone: The missing conserved phenylalanine or tryptophan at the end of this CDR3 makes a read error likely. No DNA is shown, since the ends of the CDR3 on it are uncertain; the CDR3 is the one TCRdb lists. The chain recombines TRBV24-1 with TRBJ1-1; TRBD1 was called by the table and not checked on the DNA. The CDR3 is made up of 8 amino acids, end residues included. The germline gives CDR1 KGHDR, CDR2 SFDVKD. CDR3 protein: CATANRGH.

This sequence joins TRBV3-1 (or the pseudogene TRBV3-2) and TRBJ1-2; D is perhaps TRBD1 (5 bases). The germline V gene has CDR1 LGHDT and CDR2 YNNKEL (reference sequence). V gave up 2 bases and J gave up 6 bases, with 13 bases separating them. The CDR3 runs to 14 residues. The CDR3 DNA sequence: TGTGCCAGCAGCCAATCGTCCGGACAAGATGGCTACACCTTC. This translates into CASSQSSGQDGYTF.

This clone was seen a few times. The V gene is TRBV7-9, the J gene TRBJ1-2; no reliable D call. V was shortened by 7 bases and J by 4 bases, with 19 bases between the two germline ends. CDR1 SEHNR and CDR2 FQNEAQ come from the germline V gene (reference sequence). The CDR3 covers 15 residues. The CDR3 is CASTGDMGGSYGYTF. CDR3 coding DNA: TGTGCCAGCACTGGCGATATGGGAGGATCCTATGGCTACACCTTC. Supplemented by reference TRBV7-9 and TRBJ1-2, the full variable domain reads DTGVSQNPRHKITKRGQNVTFRCDPISEHNRLYWYRQTLGQGPEFLTYFQNEAQLEKSRLLSDRFSAERPKGSFSTLEIQRTEQGDSAMYLCASTGDMGGSYGYTFGSGTRLTVV.

DNA for the CDR3: TGTGCCATCACTGCGCTCGGGACTAGCGGGGGGCCGACCGGGGCGCAGTATTTT. Translated, it gives CAITALGTSGGPTGAQYF. The V call is TRBV10-3, the J call TRBJ2-3; 15 nucleotides agree with TRBD2. Germline values: CDR1 ENHRY, CDR2 SYGVKD. CDR3 length: 18 residues. J lost 10 bases, V lost 7 bases, and 18 bases had no gene match.

J is TRBJ1-2 and V is TRBV20-1, with D possibly being TRBD1 (6 bases). The V gene's germline CDR1 is DFQATT and CDR2 SNEGSKA (reference sequence). The CDR3 is 13 amino acids. The V gene lost 3 bases and the J gene lost 4 bases, with 12 bases spanning the gap. CDR3 nucleotides: TGCAGTGCTAGTACAGGGCTGGGCTATGGCTACACCTTC. It specifies CSASTGLGYGYTF.

There are a few counts of this clone. The chain recombines TRBV6-2 or TRBV6-3 with TRBJ2-3, with TRBD1 matching over 8 bases. J lost 2 bases, V lost 4 bases, and 5 bases had no gene match. The CDR3 has 15 residues. Germline assignment: CDR1 MNHEY and CDR2 SVGEGT. In DNA form, the CDR3 reads TGTGCCAGCAGTTCCGGGACAGGCTCCACAGATACGCAGTATTTT. Protein product: CASSSGTGSTDTQYF.

This clone occurred a few times. V and J are TRBV4-2 and TRBJ1-6, with a possible D match to TRBD1 (5 bases). Germline V lookup: CDR1 LGHNA, CDR2 YNFKEQ. This CDR3 contains 18 residues. Trimming cost V 1 base and J 1 base, with 14 bases left between them. This chain's CDR3 is CASSQGGDEESYNSPLHF. In DNA form, the CDR3 reads TGTGCCAGCAGCCAAGGGGGGGACGAAGAATCCTATAATTCACCCCTCCACTTT.

This clone was observed a single time. This chain connects TRBV5-5 to TRBJ1-6, with TRBD1 as a possible D gene (6 bases). Looked up from germline, CDR1 is SGHKS and CDR2 is YYEKEE (reference sequence). V lost 0 bases and J 10 bases, leaving 11 bases between the germline ends. The CDR3 sequence is 14 residues long. The CDR3 spells CASSLEGGGSPLHF. CDR3 DNA sequence: TGTGCCAGCAGCTTGGAAGGGGGAGGGTCACCCCTCCACTTT.

This chain links TRBV7-9 with TRBJ1-4; D gene ambiguous. The CDR3 spans 14 residues. The V gene's germline CDR1 is SEHNR and CDR2 FQNEAQ (reference sequence). Trimming took 2 bases from V and 8 from J, leaving 12 bases between them. The CDR3 DNA is TGTGCCAGCAGCTTAAGTATGCTGGAGGAAAAACTGTTTTTT. This codes for CASSLSMLEEKLFF.

This clone was counted a few times. This chain connects TRBV18 to TRBJ1-2; 9 bases align to TRBD1. CDR1 is KGHSH and CDR2 is LQKENI in the germline V gene. The CDR3 runs 15 residues. V lost 6 bases and J lost 2; bases outside the gene matches: 7. CDR3 DNA: TGTGCCAGCTCCCCAGGACAGGGGTCAAACTATGGCTACACCTTC. This translates into CASSPGQGSNYGYTF.

The chain joins TRBV20-1 to TRBJ1-1, with 10 bases lining up with TRBD1. This CDR3 spans 13 amino acids. With V trimmed by 3 bases and J by 8 bases, 6 bases remained unmatched. CDR1 DFQATT and CDR2 SNEGSKA come from the germline V gene (reference sequence). The CDR3 loop reads CSASDRGQGEAFF. The CDR3 coding sequence is TGCAGTGCTAGTGACAGGGGGCAAGGCGAAGCTTTCTTT.

V usage is TRBV7-3 and J usage is TRBJ1-1; 7 bases match TRBD1. In germline, CDR1 is SGHTA, CDR2 FQGTGA. The CDR3 is 13 amino acids. Trimming removed 2 bases from V and 13 bases from J; junction bases left unmatched: 10. This CDR3 is CASSLEGAQGVFF. The CDR3 coding sequence is TGTGCCAGCAGCTTAGAGGGGGCTCAGGGAGTTTTCTTT.

V is TRBV5-1 and J is TRBJ1-1; D not certain. The CDR3 extends over 16 amino acids. Trimming took off 0 bases at V and 0 bases at J, with 12 bases between the two ends. Germline V gives CDR1 SGHRS, CDR2 YFSETQ. CDR3 amino acids: CASSLVAQALNTEAFF. CDR3 in DNA: TGCGCCAGCAGCTTGGTAGCGCAGGCTTTGAACACTGAAGCTTTCTTT.

The chain has TRBV15 and TRBJ1-3, with D possibly being TRBD1 (5 bases). Trimming removed 0 bases at V and 3 bases at J, with 9 bases between. The CDR3 contains 15 residues. Looked up from germline, CDR1 is LNHNV and CDR2 is YYDKDF (reference sequence). The CDR3 protein is CATSRDRGGGNTIYF. The CDR3 nucleotides are TGTGCCACCAGCAGAGATCGGGGGGGTGGAAACACCATATATTTT.

The chain employs TRBV28 and TRBJ1-1; D is perhaps TRBD1 (6 bases). CDR3 length: 16 residues. Germline loops: CDR1 MDHEN, CDR2 SYDVKM. V lost 3 bases, J lost 3 bases, and 17 bases lay in between. This CDR3 reads CASSLSAATGYTEAFF. CDR3 nucleotide sequence: TGTGCCAGCAGTTTGTCCGCCGCGACAGGCTACACTGAAGCTTTCTTT.

The CDR3 DNA reads TGTGCCAGCAGTACGGGACTAGCGGGGCCACGGGTTTTCTTC. Translating it yields CASSTGLAGPRVFF. The rearrangement joins TRBV2 to TRBJ2-1, with 13 bases aligning to TRBD2. Germline CDR1 and CDR2: SNHLY and FYNNEI. This CDR3 has 14 amino acids. J gave up 16 bases and V 5 bases, and 11 bases lay outside the gene matches.

The chain links TRBV5-5 to TRBJ1-4; D might be TRBD1 (6 bases). The CDR3 sequence is 15 residues long. CDR1 is SGHKS, CDR2 YYEKEE, per germline (reference sequence). Trimming shortened V by 4 bases and J by 8 bases, and 18 bases separated the two germline ends. The CDR3 region has the DNA TGTGCCAGCAGCCCCGGGACAACCTCTTGGGAAAAACTGTTTTTT. Its translation: CASSPGTTSWEKLFF.

The chain links TRBV6-5 to TRBJ2-5; 9 nucleotides align to TRBD1. CDR3 length: 14 residues. Per the germline V gene, CDR1 is MNHEY and CDR2 is SVGAGI. The V gene end was trimmed by 5 bases and the J gene end by 1 base; junction bases not matched to a gene: 2. The CDR3 here is CASSRDRAQETQYF. The CDR3 region has the DNA TGTGCCAGCAGTAGGGACAGGGCCCAAGAGACCCAGTACTTC.

The CDR3 sequence is CASSLERGNQPQHF. DNA of the CDR3: TGTGCCAGCAGTTTAGAGAGGGGCAATCAGCCCCAGCATTTT. The chain employs TRBV27 and TRBJ1-5, with D hard to call. V lost 2 bases and J lost 2, with 7 bases in between. The germline CDR1 and CDR2 sequences are MNHEY and SMNVEV (reference sequence). This CDR3 is built from 14 residues.

The chain couples TRBV12-3 or TRBV12-4 to TRBJ1-2, with D unclear. Trimming removed 3 bases from V and 2 bases from J, with 7 bases in between. This CDR3 has 13 residues. The DNA for the CDR3 is TGTGCCAGCAGTTTTCGGAGAAACTATGGCTACACCTTC. As protein: CASSFRRNYGYTF.

This chain links TRBV2 with TRBJ1-1, with 7 bases fitting TRBD1. The V segment lost 4 bases and the J segment 0 bases; nucleotides outside the gene matches: 2. Looked up from germline, CDR1 is SNHLY and CDR2 is FYNNEI. The CDR3 spans 14 residues. The CDR3 DNA reads as TGTGCCAGCAGTGGACAGGGTTTGAACACTGAAGCTTTCTTT. This encodes CASSGQGLNTEAFF. The full variable domain, rest sourced from reference TRBV2 and TRBJ1-1, is EPEVTQTPSHQVTQMGQEVILRCVPISNHLYFYWYRQILGQKVEFLVSFYNNEISEKSEIFDDQFSVERPDGSNFTLKIRSTKLEDSAMYFCASSGQGLNTEAFFGQGTRLTVV.